This T cell receptor (beta chain) was obtained from a study of T cell responses to AZD1222 COVID-19 vaccine. Study-wide context: Some second doses came at about 4 weeks and others at about 12 weeks; these were pooled.

CDR3 length: 15 amino acids. J was trimmed by 8 bases and V by 6 bases; bases with no gene match: 11. The germline V gene has CDR1 SNHLY and CDR2 FYNNEI. Regarding this clone: Its matching antigen is unknown.

Clones were read by immunoSEQ multiplex PCR, and TCRdb kept only the in-frame ones, dropping some. Of about 120,000 clones listed, 70% to 90% were seen once; the top ten hold around 8%. General study findings and limits: Repertoire collection took place solely once the T cell response had peaked. Vaccine-related CD4 TCRs covered spike, predominating at 160-218 and 743-854. Recipients of AZD1222 seropositive at baseline numbered only 5 or 6.

The V gene is TRBV2, the J gene TRBJ2-1; 9 nucleotides line up with TRBD1. The source was peripheral blood, collected on day 0 of AZD1222 vaccination. The receptor comes from an adult in good health. CDR3 sequence (DNA): TGTGCCAGCAGCCTATACTCGAGACAGGGGGATGAGCAGTTCTTC. This gives the protein CASSLYSRQGDEQFF.